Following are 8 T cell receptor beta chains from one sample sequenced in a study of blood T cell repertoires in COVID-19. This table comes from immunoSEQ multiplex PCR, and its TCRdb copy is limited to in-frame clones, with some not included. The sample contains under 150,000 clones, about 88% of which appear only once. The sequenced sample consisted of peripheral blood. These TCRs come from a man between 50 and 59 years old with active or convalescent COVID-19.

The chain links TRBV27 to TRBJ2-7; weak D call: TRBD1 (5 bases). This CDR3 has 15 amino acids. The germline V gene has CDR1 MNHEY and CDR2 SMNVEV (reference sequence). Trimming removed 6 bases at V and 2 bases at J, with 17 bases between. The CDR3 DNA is TGTGCCAGCAGCACCCCCCGGACATCACCCTACGAGCAGTACTTC. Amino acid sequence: CASSTPRTSPYEQYF.

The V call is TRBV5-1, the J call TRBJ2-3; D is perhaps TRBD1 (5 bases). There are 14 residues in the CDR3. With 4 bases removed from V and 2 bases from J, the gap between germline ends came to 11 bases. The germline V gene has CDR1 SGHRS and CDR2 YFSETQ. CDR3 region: CASSNDGATDTQYF. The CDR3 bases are TGCGCCAGCAGCAATGATGGGGCCACAGATACGCAGTATTTT.

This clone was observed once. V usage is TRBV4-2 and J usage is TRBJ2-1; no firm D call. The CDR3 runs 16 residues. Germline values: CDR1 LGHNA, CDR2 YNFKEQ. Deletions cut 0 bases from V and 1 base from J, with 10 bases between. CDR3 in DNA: TGTGCCAGCAGCCAAGATCCACTACCATCCTACAATGAGCAGTTCTTC. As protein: CASSQDPLPSYNEQFF.

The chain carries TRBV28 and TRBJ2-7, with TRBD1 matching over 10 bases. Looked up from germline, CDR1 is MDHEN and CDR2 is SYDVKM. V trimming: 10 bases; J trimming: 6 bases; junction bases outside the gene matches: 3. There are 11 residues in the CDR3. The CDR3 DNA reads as TGTGCCACCAGGGACAGGGGCGAGCAGTACTTC. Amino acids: CATRDRGEQYF.

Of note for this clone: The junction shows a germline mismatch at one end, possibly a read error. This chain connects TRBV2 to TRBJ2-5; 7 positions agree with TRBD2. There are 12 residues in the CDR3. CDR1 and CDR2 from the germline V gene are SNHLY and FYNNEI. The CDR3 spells CASREGEGTQYF. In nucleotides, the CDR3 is TGTGCCAGCAGGGAAGGGGAGGGGACCCAGTACTTC.

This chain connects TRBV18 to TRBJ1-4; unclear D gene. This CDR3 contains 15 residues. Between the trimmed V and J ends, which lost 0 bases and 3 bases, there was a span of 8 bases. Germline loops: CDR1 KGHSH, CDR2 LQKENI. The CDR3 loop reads CASSPPGTPNEKLFF. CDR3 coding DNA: TGTGCCAGCTCACCACCGGGCACTCCTAATGAAAAACTGTTTTTT.

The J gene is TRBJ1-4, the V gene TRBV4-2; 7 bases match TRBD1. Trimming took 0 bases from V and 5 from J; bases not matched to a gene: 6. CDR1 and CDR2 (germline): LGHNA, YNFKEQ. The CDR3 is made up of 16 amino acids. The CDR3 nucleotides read TGTGCCAGCAGCCAAGATGGGGACAGTTTAAATGAAAAACTGTTTTTT. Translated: CASSQDGDSLNEKLFF.

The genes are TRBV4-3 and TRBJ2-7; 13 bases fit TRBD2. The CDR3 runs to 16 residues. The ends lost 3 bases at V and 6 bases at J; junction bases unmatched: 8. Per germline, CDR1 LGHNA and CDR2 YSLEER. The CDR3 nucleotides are TGCGCCAGCAGCCACTTTACTAGCGGGAGGGCCCGCGAGCAGTACTTC. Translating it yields CASSHFTSGRAREQYF.